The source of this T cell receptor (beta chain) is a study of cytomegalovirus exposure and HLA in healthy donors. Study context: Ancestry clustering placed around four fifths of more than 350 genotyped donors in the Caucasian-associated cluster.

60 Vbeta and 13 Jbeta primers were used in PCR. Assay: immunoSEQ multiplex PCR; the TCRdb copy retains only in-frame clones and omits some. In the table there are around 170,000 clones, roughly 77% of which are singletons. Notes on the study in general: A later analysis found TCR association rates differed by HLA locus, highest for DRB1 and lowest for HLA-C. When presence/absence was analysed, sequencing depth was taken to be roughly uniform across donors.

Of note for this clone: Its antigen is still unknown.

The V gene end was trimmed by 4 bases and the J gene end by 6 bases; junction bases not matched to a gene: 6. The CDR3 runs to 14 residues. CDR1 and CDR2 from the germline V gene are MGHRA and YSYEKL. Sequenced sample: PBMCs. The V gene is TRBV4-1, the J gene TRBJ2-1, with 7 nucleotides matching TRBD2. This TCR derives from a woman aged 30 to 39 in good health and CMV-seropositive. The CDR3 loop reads CASSPPGGGNEQFF. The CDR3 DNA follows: TGCGCCAGCAGCCCTCCGGGCGGGGGCAATGAGCAGTTCTTC.